This is a list of T cell receptor beta chains from one sample in a study of blood T cell repertoires in COVID-19. The repertoire was sequenced with immunoSEQ multiplex PCR; TCRdb's copy has only in-frame clones and lacks some. The sample has 180,000 or so clones, 70% to 85% seen once; the top ten hold 9.8%. The sample comprised peripheral blood. The receptor source for this set is a woman of 80 years or more with acute or convalescent COVID-19. Both conserved end residues are part of each CDR3. A D gene is named only where the DNA matches it firmly. Where a row states a size, it is once, few, many or the class of an expanded clone; other rows omit it.

V gene: TRBV7-9; J gene: TRBJ2-2; D gene: TRBD1; clone size: -; CDR3 protein: CASTMGDRVITGELFF; CDR3 DNA: TGTGCCAGCACCATGGGGGACAGGGTTATAACCGGGGAGCTGTTTTTT
V gene: TRBV7-2; J gene: TRBJ1-1; D gene: -; clone size: -; CDR3 protein: CASSLWQGLEEAFF; CDR3 DNA: TGTGCCAGCAGTCTCTGGCAGGGGCTGGAGGAAGCTTTCTTT
V gene: TRBV5-5; J gene: TRBJ1-2; D gene: TRBD1; clone size: -; CDR3 protein: CASSLSGQGSDYGYTF; CDR3 DNA: TGTGCCAGCAGCTTGTCCGGACAGGGAAGTGACTATGGCTACACCTTC
V gene: TRBV30; J gene: TRBJ1-6; D gene: -; clone size: once; CDR3 protein: CAWRPGLHTGSPLHF; CDR3 DNA: TGTGCCTGGAGACCGGGACTGCACACAGGTTCACCCCTCCACTTT
V gene: TRBV3-1/TRBV3-2; J gene: TRBJ1-2; D gene: -; clone size: -; CDR3 protein: CASSQDLGPAYGYTF; CDR3 DNA: TGTGCCAGCAGCCAAGATCTTGGGCCAGCCTATGGCTACACCTTC
V gene: TRBV24-1; J gene: TRBJ1-3; D gene: -; clone size: -; CDR3 protein: CATSESGGNTIYF; CDR3 DNA: TGTGCCACCAGCGAGTCGGGGGGAAACACCATATATTTT
V gene: TRBV9; J gene: TRBJ1-5; D gene: TRBD1; clone size: -; CDR3 protein: CASSATGLGQPQHF; CDR3 DNA: TGTGCCAGCAGCGCGACAGGGCTAGGGCAGCCCCAGCATTTT
V gene: TRBV7-2; J gene: TRBJ2-3; D gene: TRBD2; clone size: -; CDR3 protein: CASSLGSGGTDTQYF; CDR3 DNA: TGTGCCAGCAGCTTAGGGTCGGGGGGGACCGATACGCAGTATTTT
V gene: TRBV30; J gene: TRBJ2-7; D gene: -; clone size: -; CDR3 protein: CAWHRAGEQYF; CDR3 DNA: TGTGCCTGGCACAGGGCAGGCGAGCAGTACTTC
V gene: TRBV11-2; J gene: TRBJ1-5; D gene: -; clone size: -; CDR3 protein: CASSLYGGNQPQHF; CDR3 DNA: TGTGCCAGCAGCTTATACGGAGGTAACCAGCCCCAGCATTTT
V gene: TRBV9; J gene: TRBJ1-2; D gene: -; clone size: once; CDR3 protein: CASSVCRGGGYTF; CDR3 DNA: TGTGCCAGCAGCGTATGCAGGGGCGGTGGCTACACCTTC
V gene: TRBV7-2; J gene: TRBJ2-1; D gene: TRBD2; clone size: -; CDR3 protein: CASKRGNKYNEQFF; CDR3 DNA: TGTGCTTCTAAGCGGGGCAATAAGTACAATGAGCAGTTCTTC
V gene: TRBV5-6; J gene: TRBJ2-7; D gene: TRBD1; clone size: -; CDR3 protein: CASSLIGQAYEQYF; CDR3 DNA: TGTGCCAGCAGCTTGATAGGACAGGCCTACGAGCAGTACTTC
V gene: TRBV27; J gene: TRBJ2-7; D gene: -; clone size: -; CDR3 protein: CASQGLSTYEQYF; CDR3 DNA: TGTGCGTCACAGGGCCTTTCGACCTACGAGCAGTACTTC
V gene: TRBV6-2/TRBV6-3; J gene: TRBJ1-6; D gene: -; clone size: -; CDR3 protein: CASSPFTGSSPLHF; CDR3 DNA: TGTGCCAGCAGTCCCTTCACAGGGTCTTCACCCCTCCACTTT
V gene: TRBV3-1/TRBV3-2; J gene: TRBJ1-2; D gene: TRBD1; clone size: -; CDR3 protein: CASSQQGARGYGYTF; CDR3 DNA: TGTGCCAGCAGCCAGCAGGGGGCGCGAGGCTATGGCTACACCTTC
V gene: TRBV11-1; J gene: TRBJ1-3; D gene: -; clone size: -; CDR3 protein: CASSFGGNTIYF; CDR3 DNA: TGTGCCAGCAGCTTTGGCGGAAACACCATATATTTT
V gene: TRBV5-1; J gene: TRBJ1-3; D gene: -; clone size: -; CDR3 protein: CASSLDTRGNTIYF; CDR3 DNA: TGCGCCAGCAGCTTGGATACCAGAGGAAACACCATATATTTT
V gene: TRBV7-9; J gene: TRBJ1-2; D gene: -; clone size: -; CDR3 protein: CASSFSGTDYGYTF; CDR3 DNA: TGTGCCAGCAGCTTTTCTGGGACTGACTATGGCTACACCTTC
V gene: TRBV6-5; J gene: TRBJ1-1; D gene: TRBD1; clone size: once; CDR3 protein: CATKNRGGTEAFF; CDR3 DNA: TGTGCCACTAAGAACAGGGGGGGCACTGAAGCTTTCTTT
V gene: TRBV24-1; J gene: TRBJ2-3; D gene: TRBD1; clone size: -; CDR3 protein: CATSDRGQGSGDTQYF; CDR3 DNA: TGTGCCACCAGTGATAGGGGACAGGGGTCGGGAGATACGCAGTATTTT
V gene: TRBV5-4; J gene: TRBJ2-5; D gene: -; clone size: -; CDR3 protein: CASSEPEQETQYF; CDR3 DNA: TGTGCCAGCAGTGAACCTGAGCAAGAGACCCAGTACTTC
V gene: TRBV27; J gene: TRBJ1-5; D gene: -; clone size: -; CDR3 protein: CASSFSLNQPQHF; CDR3 DNA: TGTGCCAGCAGTTTTTCCCTAAATCAGCCCCAGCATTTT
V gene: TRBV27; J gene: TRBJ1-5; D gene: -; clone size: -; CDR3 protein: CASSFGQSSNQPQHF; CDR3 DNA: TGTGCCAGCAGTTTCGGACAGTCTAGCAATCAGCCCCAGCATTTT
V gene: TRBV27; J gene: TRBJ1-5; D gene: -; clone size: -; CDR3 protein: CASSLRGLAGGGNQPQHF; CDR3 DNA: TGTGCCAGCAGTTTAAGAGGCCTGGCCGGCGGTGGCAATCAGCCCCAGCATTTT
V gene: TRBV29-1; J gene: TRBJ1-1; D gene: -; clone size: -; CDR3 protein: CSVERGWRDTEAFF; CDR3 DNA: TGCAGCGTTGAAAGGGGATGGAGGGACACTGAAGCTTTCTTT
V gene: TRBV19; J gene: TRBJ1-4; D gene: -; clone size: -; CDR3 protein: CASSTSREGGEKLFF; CDR3 DNA: TGTGCCAGTAGCACCTCCCGGGAAGGTGGTGAAAAACTGTTTTTT
V gene: TRBV18; J gene: TRBJ2-1; D gene: TRBD1; clone size: -; CDR3 protein: CASSRQGYYNEQFF; CDR3 DNA: TGTGCCAGCTCTCGACAGGGATACTACAATGAGCAGTTCTTC
V gene: TRBV5-1; J gene: TRBJ2-7; D gene: -; clone size: -; CDR3 protein: CASSLASGSFSYEQYF; CDR3 DNA: TGCGCCAGCAGCTTGGCCTCGGGGTCGTTCTCCTACGAGCAGTACTTC
V gene: TRBV7-2; J gene: TRBJ2-7; D gene: TRBD2; clone size: -; CDR3 protein: CASSPGTSGRKGFYEQYF; CDR3 DNA: TGTGCCAGCAGCCCAGGGACTAGCGGGAGAAAAGGATTCTACGAGCAGTACTTC
V gene: TRBV19; J gene: TRBJ2-1; D gene: -; clone size: -; CDR3 protein: CASSSRGYNEQFF; CDR3 DNA: TGTGCCAGTAGTAGCAGGGGATACAATGAGCAGTTCTTC
V gene: TRBV19; J gene: TRBJ1-1; D gene: TRBD1; clone size: -; CDR3 protein: CASSMTGDTEAFF; CDR3 DNA: TGTGCCAGTAGTATGACAGGGGACACTGAAGCTTTCTTT
V gene: TRBV10-3; J gene: TRBJ1-1; D gene: -; clone size: -; CDR3 protein: CAISVMGQNTEAFF; CDR3 DNA: TGTGCCATCAGTGTAATGGGGCAGAACACTGAAGCTTTCTTT
V gene: TRBV11-2; J gene: TRBJ2-1; D gene: -; clone size: -; CDR3 protein: CASSLDWQGHEQFF; CDR3 DNA: TGTGCCAGCAGCTTAGACTGGCAGGGCCATGAGCAGTTCTTC
V gene: TRBV7-2; J gene: TRBJ2-4; D gene: TRBD1; clone size: few; CDR3 protein: CASSLSRGRDIQYF; CDR3 DNA: TGTGCCAGCAGCTTATCCAGGGGGCGGGACATTCAGTACTTC
V gene: TRBV21-1; J gene: TRBJ1-5; D gene: -; clone size: -; CDR3 protein: CASNKVRDLNSNQPQHF; CDR3 DNA: TGTGCCAGCAACAAAGTGAGGGACTTGAATAGCAATCAGCCCCAGCATTTT
V gene: TRBV5-5; J gene: TRBJ1-1; D gene: -; clone size: -; CDR3 protein: CASSLYPGQDGTEAFF; CDR3 DNA: TGTGCCAGCAGCTTGTACCCAGGGCAAGATGGCACTGAAGCTTTCTTT
V gene: TRBV2; J gene: TRBJ1-5; D gene: TRBD1; clone size: few; CDR3 protein: CASSPRTGGNQPQHF; CDR3 DNA: TGTGCCAGCAGTCCAAGGACAGGGGGTAATCAGCCCCAGCATTTT
V gene: TRBV21-1; J gene: TRBJ1-4; D gene: -; clone size: -; CDR3 protein: CASSILNRGPNEKLFF; CDR3 DNA: TGTGCCAGCAGCATTCTAAACAGGGGGCCTAATGAAAAACTGTTTTTT
V gene: TRBV5-1; J gene: TRBJ2-5; D gene: TRBD2; clone size: -; CDR3 protein: CASSPRGLARETQYF; CDR3 DNA: TGCGCCAGCAGCCCACGGGGACTAGCCAGGGAGACCCAGTACTTC
V gene: TRBV19; J gene: TRBJ2-3; D gene: -; clone size: -; CDR3 protein: CASSARTDTQYF; CDR3 DNA: TGTGCCAGTAGTGCGCGCACAGATACGCAGTATTTT
V gene: TRBV7-8; J gene: TRBJ1-2; D gene: -; clone size: -; CDR3 protein: CASSLDTANYGYTF; CDR3 DNA: TGTGCCAGCAGCTTAGACACAGCTAACTATGGCTACACCTTC
V gene: TRBV4-1; J gene: TRBJ2-7; D gene: TRBD1; clone size: -; CDR3 protein: CASSQDPDRAFYEQYF; CDR3 DNA: TGCGCCAGCAGCCAAGATCCCGACAGGGCGTTCTACGAGCAGTACTTC
V gene: TRBV18; J gene: TRBJ2-4; D gene: -; clone size: -; CDR3 protein: CASSPEQGEGANIQYF; CDR3 DNA: TGTGCCAGCTCACCAGAGCAGGGCGAAGGGGCTAACATTCAGTACTTC
V gene: TRBV7-2; J gene: TRBJ2-3; D gene: TRBD2; clone size: -; CDR3 protein: CASSGGLAGGTDTQYF; CDR3 DNA: TGTGCCAGCAGCGGGGGACTAGCTGGTGGCACAGATACGCAGTATTTT
V gene: TRBV24-1; J gene: TRBJ2-1; D gene: TRBD2; clone size: -; CDR3 protein: CATSDGLAEGDEQFF; CDR3 DNA: TGTGCCACCAGTGATGGACTAGCGGAGGGGGATGAGCAGTTCTTC
V gene: TRBV7-2; J gene: TRBJ2-3; D gene: TRBD2; clone size: -; CDR3 protein: CASSLQTSGSPDTQYF; CDR3 DNA: TGTGCCAGCAGCCTCCAGACTAGCGGGAGCCCCGATACGCAGTATTTT
V gene: TRBV24-1; J gene: TRBJ1-2; D gene: TRBD1; clone size: -; CDR3 protein: CATSDRTGDGYTF; CDR3 DNA: TGTGCCACCAGTGACCGGACAGGGGACGGCTACACCTTC
V gene: TRBV7-3; J gene: TRBJ2-5; D gene: TRBD2; clone size: -; CDR3 protein: CASSLMRGLGETQYF; CDR3 DNA: TGTGCCAGCAGCTTAATGCGGGGGTTAGGGGAGACCCAGTACTTC
V gene: TRBV9; J gene: TRBJ2-7; D gene: -; clone size: -; CDR3 protein: CASSVGTPSYEQYF; CDR3 DNA: TGTGCCAGCAGCGTAGGTACTCCATCCTACGAGCAGTACTTC